The clone carrying this T cell receptor (beta chain) was counted a few times. Its antigen is undetermined. This CDR3 comprises 12 residues. CDR1 and CDR2 from the germline V gene are SEHNR and FQNEAQ (reference sequence). V lost 8 bases, J lost 1 base, and 7 bases lay in between. It was via CD45RO/CCR7/CD25/CD127/CD95/CD27 that CD4+ naive, central memory, regulatory and stem cell-like memory cells were sorted. Since all of the isolated RNA was reverse transcribed, expressed TCRB transcripts were what got sequenced. Naive, central memory and regulatory T cell samples averaged about 3.57 million reads. Libraries were prepared by immunoSEQ multiplex PCR; TCRdb keeps only in-frame clonotypes and omits some of them. Among 200,000 to 300,000 clones listed, roughly 20% were seen once. The sample is drawn from a study of beta chain features in type 1 diabetes. Across the study: When patients were set against healthy donors, age, gender and cell yields were similar. Study-wide results and caveats: Patients with type 1 diabetes showed fewer VDJ junction insertions and more deletions. Shortening that was moderate but significant affected the TCRB CDR3s of Type 1 diabetes patients in all four CD4+ subsets.

The receptor's source is a woman aged 35 to 49 with type 1 diabetes. The chain has TRBV7-9 and TRBJ2-3; D ambiguous. Sequenced input: naive CD4+ T cells from blood. CDR3 sequence (DNA): TGTGCCAGCTTCCGCGGCACAGATACGCAGTATTTT. Protein: CASFRGTDTQYF.